Each of the 2 T cell receptor beta chains below was sequenced from the same sample in a study of blood T cell repertoires in COVID-19. The data were produced by immunoSEQ multiplex PCR, yet TCRdb's version contains in-frame clones alone and is incomplete. Counted here are fewer than 250,000 clones, around 90% occurring once; the ten biggest clones make up 1.5% to 2%. Material for sequencing was peripheral blood. These receptors were taken from a man between 65 and 85 years old with acute or convalescent COVID-19.

The genes are TRBV5-1 and TRBJ2-2; 7 bases fit TRBD2. Germline-derived CDR1 and CDR2 are SGHRS and YFSETQ. The V segment lost 4 bases and the J segment 0 bases; nucleotides outside the gene matches: 6. CDR3 length: 16 residues. CDR3 in amino acids: CASSPGGFANTGELFF. CDR3 in DNA: TGCGCCAGCAGCCCCGGGGGGTTCGCGAACACCGGGGAGCTGTTTTTT.

The chain recombines TRBV7-2 with TRBJ1-1; TRBD1 aligns across 8 bases. CDR3 length: 15 amino acids. Germline V CDR1 and CDR2: SGHTA, FQGNSA. V lost 5 bases and J lost 5; bases outside the gene matches: 10. The CDR3 coding sequence is TGTGCCAGCAGCCCGTACCGGACAGGGAGAACTGAAGCTTTCTTT. Its translation: CASSPYRTGRTEAFF. The whole variable domain, filled in from reference TRBV7-2 and TRBJ1-1, reads GAGVSQSPSNKVTEKGKDVELRCDPISGHTALYWYRQSLGQGLEFLIYFQGNSAPDKSGLPSDRFSAERTGGSVSTLTIQRTQQEDSAVYLCASSPYRTGRTEAFFGQGTRLTVV.